The 32 T cell receptor beta chains given below trace back to one sample, sequenced in a study of PD-L1 blockade in urothelial cancer. Time point in this sample: pretreatment peripheral blood. Profiled with immunoSEQ multiplex PCR; TCRdb holds only in-frame clones, not every one. The profile covers fewer than 85,000 clones, with 84% appearing a single time and approximately 10% taken by the ten largest. The sequencing here drew on PBMCs, taken around atezolizumab (anti-PD-L1) treatment. These TCRs come from a woman between 65 and 79 years old with urothelial cancer.

This clone appeared a few times. V and J are TRBV7-9 and TRBJ2-3, with TRBD1 matching over 11 bases. The V segment lost 6 bases and the J segment 6 bases; nucleotides outside the gene matches: 8. Germline V CDR1 and CDR2: SEHNR, FQNEAQ (reference sequence). The CDR3 length is 15 residues. The CDR3 loop is CASSRTGGIWDTQYF. As DNA, the CDR3 is TGTGCCAGCAGTAGGACAGGGGGCATTTGGGATACGCAGTATTTT.

V usage is TRBV5-1 and J usage is TRBJ2-3; 12 bases fit TRBD2. The CDR3 covers 18 residues. The germline CDR1 and CDR2 sequences are SGHRS and YFSETQ. The J segment lost 2 bases and the V segment lost 0 bases, leaving 7 bases of the junction unmatched. CDR3 DNA sequence: TGCGCCAGCAGCTTGGGACTAGCGGGAGTTCGGGTCACAGATACGCAGTATTTT. Amino acids: CASSLGLAGVRVTDTQYF. Together with reference TRBV5-1 and TRBJ2-3, the CDR3 gives the full variable domain: KAGVTQTPRYLIKTRGQQVTLSCSPISGHRSVSWYQQTPGQGLQFLFEYFSETQRNKGNFPGRFSGRQFSNSRSEMNVSTLELGDSALYLCASSLGLAGVRVTDTQYFGPGTRLTVL.

The chain combines TRBV15 with TRBJ2-5, with D unclear. The ends were cut back, 1 base at V and 0 bases at J, with 3 bases in the middle. CDR3 length equals 13 residues. The V gene's germline CDR1 is LNHNV and CDR2 YYDKDF (reference sequence). CDR3 amino acids: CATSRAYQETQYF. DNA for the CDR3: TGTGCCACCAGCAGAGCCTACCAAGAGACCCAGTACTTC.

The chain links TRBV11-2 to TRBJ2-7; perhaps TRBD2 as D (5 bases). V was cut by 0 bases and J by 6 bases, with 12 bases left in between. The CDR3 totals 14 residues. Germline V gene lookup returns CDR1 SGHAT and CDR2 FQNNGV. The CDR3 DNA reads as TGTGCCAGCAGCTTAGAAAGCGGTGGGCCCGAGCAGTACTTC. It translates to CASSLESGGPEQYF.

The chain recombines TRBV19 with TRBJ1-2, with 8 nucleotides matching TRBD1. The trim removed 3 bases at V and 5 bases at J, leaving 5 bases unmatched. The CDR3 length is 14 residues. Looked up from germline, CDR1 is LNHDA and CDR2 is SQIVND (reference sequence). CDR3 in amino acids: CASSIQGAHYGYTF. CDR3 coding DNA: TGTGCCAGTAGTATCCAGGGGGCGCATTATGGCTACACCTTC.

The chain recombines TRBV28 with TRBJ2-1; D is undetermined. Looked up from germline, CDR1 is MDHEN and CDR2 is SYDVKM. The CDR3 sequence is 15 residues long. V gave up 2 bases and J gave up 8 bases, with 16 bases separating them. The CDR3 reads CASSLRTPSGHEQFF. For the CDR3, the DNA is TGTGCCAGCAGTTTACGAACGCCGAGTGGTCATGAGCAGTTCTTC.

The CDR3 nucleotides are TGTGCCAGCAGCTTGGACCCACAGGGGGCCTCCACAGATACGCAGTATTTT. Translated, it gives CASSLDPQGASTDTQYF. This chain joins TRBV5-4 and TRBJ2-3; 9 bases agree with TRBD1. This CDR3 comprises 17 residues. The germline gives CDR1 SGHNT, CDR2 YYREEE (reference sequence). Germline trimming cut 0 bases from V and 2 bases from J; bases unmatched to any gene: 7.

The chain carries TRBV30 and TRBJ2-7; the match to TRBD2 covers 9 bases. V shed 0 bases, J shed 3 bases, and the junction held 9 bases outside the gene matches. This CDR3 is 16 amino acids long. The V gene's germline CDR1 is GTSNPN and CDR2 SVGIG (reference sequence). CDR3 protein: CAWSVWERGVNYEQYF. CDR3 coding DNA: TGTGCCTGGAGTGTGTGGGAGCGGGGGGTAAACTACGAGCAGTACTTC.

This rearrangement joins TRBV7-2 to TRBJ2-1; TRBD2 agrees at 9 bases. The CDR3 spans 13 residues. V shed 1 base, J shed 9 bases, and the junction held 1 base outside the gene matches. Germline V lookup: CDR1 SGHTA, CDR2 FQGNSA. In DNA, the CDR3 is TGTGCCAGCAGCTTAGGGGGACTAGCTGAGCAGTTCTTC. Protein: CASSLGGLAEQFF.

CDR3 protein: CASSTSGRAGDTQYF. The CDR3 nucleotides are TGTGCCAGCAGTACTAGCGGGAGGGCAGGAGATACGCAGTATTTT. This chain connects TRBV11-2 to TRBJ2-3, with 13 bases fitting TRBD2. This CDR3 region has 15 residues. Per germline, CDR1 SGHAT and CDR2 FQNNGV. Germline trimming cut 6 bases from V and 5 bases from J; bases unmatched to any gene: 5.

V usage is TRBV30 and J usage is TRBJ2-7, with D possibly matching TRBD2 (5 bases). CDR1 is GTSNPN and CDR2 is SVGIG in the germline V gene (reference sequence). Trimming cost V 4 bases and J 6 bases, with 13 bases left between them. The CDR3 is made up of 12 amino acids. The CDR3, as DNA: TGTGCCTGGACCCGGCTAGCTGGCGAGCAGTACTTC. Translating it yields CAWTRLAGEQYF.

This rearrangement joins TRBV7-9 to TRBJ1-1, with a weak D call TRBD1 (6 bases). Trimming took off 5 bases at V and 10 bases at J, with 23 bases between the two ends. Germline values: CDR1 SEHNR, CDR2 FQNEAQ (reference sequence). The CDR3 totals 15 residues. The DNA of the CDR3 is TGTGCCAGCAGCCCTAGTGGGGAGATCCAGGGGCGAGCTTTCTTT. It yields the protein CASSPSGEIQGRAFF.

This clone was observed a single time. The chain couples TRBV11-1 to TRBJ2-1, with D possibly being TRBD2 (6 bases). The CDR3 spans 16 residues. The V and J ends lost 5 bases and 0 bases respectively, with 14 bases between them. Germline values: CDR1 SGHAT, CDR2 FQDESV (reference sequence). The CDR3 DNA reads as TGTGCCAGCAGCCTTAGCGGAGACTACTCCTACAATGAGCAGTTCTTC. Its translation: CASSLSGDYSYNEQFF.

This chain links TRBV18 with TRBJ2-2; possibly TRBD1 for D (5 bases). Per germline, CDR1 KGHSH and CDR2 LQKENI. The CDR3 extends over 15 amino acids. V lost 3 bases, J lost 2 bases, and 10 bases lay in between. In nucleotides, the CDR3 is TGTGCCAGCTCACCCGGCAGGGCTAACACCGGGGAGCTGTTTTTT. This encodes CASSPGRANTGELFF.

The rearrangement joins TRBV6-5 to TRBJ1-2; D gene unclear. Per germline, CDR1 MNHEY and CDR2 SVGAGI. This CDR3 is built from 14 residues. Trimming removed 4 bases at V and 0 bases at J, with 9 bases between. CDR3 coding DNA: TGTGCCAGCAGTTCGGACTCTACTAACTATGGCTACACCTTC. It yields the protein CASSSDSTNYGYTF.

The V call is TRBV18, the J call TRBJ1-1; tentative D call: TRBD1 (6 bases). The germline gives CDR1 KGHSH, CDR2 LQKENI. This CDR3 contains 16 residues. With 2 bases removed from V and 2 bases from J, the gap between germline ends came to 15 bases. This CDR3 is CASSPSRGLSNTEAFF. The DNA of the CDR3 is TGTGCCAGCTCACCATCCAGGGGACTAAGCAACACTGAAGCTTTCTTT.

This clone was detected a few times. The chain uses TRBV2 and TRBJ2-2; no definite D call. This CDR3 spans 14 amino acids. The V and J ends lost 1 base and 6 bases respectively, with 9 bases between them. CDR1 is SNHLY, CDR2 FYNNEI, per germline. The CDR3 protein is CASSEGLDAGELFF. The CDR3 nucleotides read TGTGCCAGCAGTGAAGGGCTAGACGCCGGGGAGCTGTTTTTT. The full variable domain, its missing parts supplied by reference TRBV2 and TRBJ2-2, is EPEVTQTPSHQVTQMGQEVILRCVPISNHLYFYWYRQILGQKVEFLVSFYNNEISEKSEIFDDQFSVERPDGSNFTLKIRSTKLEDSAMYFCASSEGLDAGELFFGEGSRLTVL.

The sample holds a few counts of this clone. The chain employs TRBV27 and TRBJ1-3, with 7 bases matching TRBD1. CDR3 length: 16 residues. V dropped 5 bases and J dropped 7; count of bases not matched to a gene: 14. Germline CDR1 MNHEY, CDR2 SMNVEV (reference sequence). CDR3 in amino acids: CASSPKGAGGRNTIYF. CDR3 nucleotides: TGTGCCAGCAGTCCCAAGGGGGCCGGGGGCCGGAACACCATATATTTT.

The V gene is TRBV6-5, the J gene TRBJ1-5; 7 bases match TRBD1. The germline CDR1 and CDR2 sequences are MNHEY and SVGAGI. Trimming removed 7 bases from V and 1 base from J; junction bases left unmatched: 7. This CDR3 contains 15 residues. In nucleotides, the CDR3 is TGTGCCAGCAAGGCAGGGGGATTAAGCAATCAGCCCCAGCATTTT. Amino acids: CASKAGGLSNQPQHF.

V and J are TRBV6-6 and TRBJ2-7, with 11 bases matching TRBD1. Germline V lookup: CDR1 MNHNY, CDR2 SVGAGI (reference sequence). Trimming at V came to 6 bases and at J to 5 bases, leaving 6 bases not matched to a gene. The length of the CDR3 is 14 residues. This chain's CDR3 is CASRPGGQGDEQYF. Written as DNA, the CDR3 is TGTGCCAGCAGACCCGGGGGACAGGGGGACGAGCAGTACTTC.

This clone occurred a few times. This chain connects TRBV29-1 to TRBJ1-5; D is perhaps TRBD1 (6 bases). V was shortened by 5 bases and J by 6 bases, with 14 bases between the two germline ends. The CDR3 is made up of 13 amino acids. Looked up from germline, CDR1 is SQVTM and CDR2 is ANQGSEA. Here the CDR3 reads CSVSAGAGQPQHF. The CDR3 DNA is TGCAGCGTTAGTGCAGGGGCGGGTCAGCCCCAGCATTTT.

This rearrangement joins TRBV11-2 to TRBJ1-3; the D gene is possibly TRBD1 (6 bases). From germline, CDR1 is SGHAT and CDR2 FQNNGV. This CDR3 is built from 15 residues. V lost 5 bases to trimming and J lost 0 bases, with 11 bases between them. CDR3 sequence reads: CASSLQGLSGNTIYF. The CDR3 nucleotides are TGTGCCAGCAGCCTACAGGGTCTCTCTGGAAACACCATATATTTT.

The V call is TRBV6-6, the J call TRBJ1-1; tentative D call: TRBD1 (5 bases). This CDR3 contains 14 residues. Trimming took 2 bases from V and 2 from J, leaving 9 bases between them. CDR1 and CDR2 from the germline V gene are MNHNY and SVGAGI (reference sequence). CDR3 residues: CASSYDSFNTEAFF. CDR3 in DNA: TGTGCCAGCAGTTACGACAGTTTTAACACTGAAGCTTTCTTT.

V gene TRBV4-3 combines with J gene TRBJ1-1; D remains ambiguous. CDR1 is LGHNA, CDR2 YSLEER, per germline. The V gene lost 2 bases and the J gene lost 0 bases, with 16 bases spanning the gap. This CDR3 is 17 amino acids long. CDR3 nucleotide sequence: TGCGCCAGCAGCCAAACACCAACCCGCACATTGAACACTGAAGCTTTCTTT. It translates to CASSQTPTRTLNTEAFF.

The chain employs TRBV2 and TRBJ2-2; TRBD2 matches 9 bases. Unmatched junction bases numbered 16, after V lost 6 bases and J lost 5 bases. Germline V lookup: CDR1 SNHLY, CDR2 FYNNEI. The CDR3 consists of 18 residues. In DNA form, the CDR3 reads TGTGCCAGCAGAACTGAGGTGGTAGCGGGAGTAGGTACCGGGGAGCTGTTTTTT. Amino acids: CASRTEVVAGVGTGELFF.

This clone was recorded a few times. The chain combines TRBV28 with TRBJ2-7; 9 bases are shared with TRBD2. V lost 7 bases and J lost 7; bases outside the gene matches: 14. This CDR3 has 15 residues. Germline V gene sequence: CDR1 MDHEN, CDR2 SYDVKM. The CDR3 region has the DNA TGTGCCAGCACCAAACCCGGGACTAGCCTGGCGGAGCAGTACTTC. Translation: CASTKPGTSLAEQYF.

As DNA, the CDR3 is TGTGCCAGCAGTTTATTGTCCGCGGTAGGAAATGAGCAGTTCTTC. It yields the protein CASSLLSAVGNEQFF. This chain uses TRBV27 with TRBJ2-1, with D uncertain. Per germline, CDR1 MNHEY and CDR2 SMNVEV (reference sequence). This CDR3 has 15 amino acids. Between the trimmed V and J ends, which lost 1 base and 7 bases, there was a span of 14 bases.

The chain has TRBV5-1 and TRBJ2-1; TRBD1 aligns across 7 bases. CDR3 length: 14 amino acids. The germline V gene has CDR1 SGHRS and CDR2 YFSETQ. V dropped 0 bases and J dropped 6; count of bases not matched to a gene: 3. Written as DNA, the CDR3 is TGCGCCAGCAGCTTGGACAGGGGTAGCAATGAGCAGTTCTTC. Its protein product is CASSLDRGSNEQFF.

V usage is TRBV7-9 and J usage is TRBJ2-2, with D tentatively TRBD1 (6 bases). Germline-derived CDR1 and CDR2 are SEHNR and FQNEAQ (reference sequence). This CDR3 spans 17 amino acids. V lost 6 bases to trimming and J lost 4 bases, with 21 bases between them. Written as DNA, the CDR3 is TGTGCCAGCAGGAGAGATCCAGGGGTGTTACGCACCGGGGAGCTGTTTTTT. This sequence encodes CASRRDPGVLRTGELFF. Using reference TRBV7-9 and TRBJ2-2 for the parts outside the CDR3, the full variable domain is DTGVSQNPRHKITKRGQNVTFRCDPISEHNRLYWYRQTLGQGPEFLTYFQNEAQLEKSRLLSDRFSAERPKGSFSTLEIQRTEQGDSAMYLCASRRDPGVLRTGELFFGEGSRLTVL.

The genes are TRBV30 and TRBJ2-5, with D possibly TRBD1 on 5 matching bases. CDR1 is GTSNPN, CDR2 SVGIG, per germline (reference sequence). Trimming took off 6 bases at V and 0 bases at J, with 20 bases between the two ends. This CDR3 is 16 amino acids long. The CDR3 is CACYQKLDSYQETQYF. In DNA, the CDR3 is TGTGCCTGTTACCAAAAATTAGACAGTTACCAAGAGACCCAGTACTTC.

The V gene is TRBV2, the J gene TRBJ2-1; 8 bases match TRBD2. Unmatched junction bases numbered 3, after V lost 8 bases and J lost 3 bases. The CDR3 is 13 amino acids. CDR1 and CDR2 from the germline V gene are SNHLY and FYNNEI. CDR3 amino acids: CASRTSNYNEQFF. CDR3 sequence (DNA): TGTGCCAGCCGGACTAGCAACTACAATGAGCAGTTCTTC. Drawing the rest from reference TRBV2 and TRBJ2-1, the complete variable domain is EPEVTQTPSHQVTQMGQEVILRCVPISNHLYFYWYRQILGQKVEFLVSFYNNEISEKSEIFDDQFSVERPDGSNFTLKIRSTKLEDSAMYFCASRTSNYNEQFFGPGTRLTVL.

This clone was counted once. The V gene is TRBV6-6, the J gene TRBJ2-7; D is ambiguous. Germline values: CDR1 MNHNY, CDR2 SVGAGI (reference sequence). V was pared by 0 bases and J by 6 bases, with 12 bases between. The CDR3 contains 14 residues. CDR3 nucleotides: TGTGCCAGCAGTTACTCTATCCTTCCGGGCGAGCAGTACTTC. Protein product: CASSYSILPGEQYF.